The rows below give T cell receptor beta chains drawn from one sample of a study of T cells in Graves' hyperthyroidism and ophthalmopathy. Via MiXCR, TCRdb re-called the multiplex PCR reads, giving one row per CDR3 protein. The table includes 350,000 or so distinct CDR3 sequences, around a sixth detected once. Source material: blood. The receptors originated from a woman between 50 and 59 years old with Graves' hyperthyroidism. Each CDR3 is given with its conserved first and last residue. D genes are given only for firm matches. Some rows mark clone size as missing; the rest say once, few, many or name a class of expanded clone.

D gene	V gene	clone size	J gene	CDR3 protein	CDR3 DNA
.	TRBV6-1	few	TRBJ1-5	CASSEARGPTQPQHF	TGTGCCAGCAGTGAAGCAAGGGGTCCAACTCAGCCCCAGCATTTT
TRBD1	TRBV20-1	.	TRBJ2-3	CSANPDSVRDRGTDTQYF	TGCAGTGCTAACCCAGACTCAGTTCGGGACAGGGGCACAGATACGCAGTATTTT
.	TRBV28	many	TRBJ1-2	CASSPGPYSRPNYGYTF	TGTGCCAGCAGTCCTGGACCCTACTCGCGACCTAACTATGGCTACACCTTC
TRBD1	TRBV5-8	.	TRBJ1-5	CASSQGQGASNQPQHF	TGTGCCAGCAGCCAGGGACAGGGGGCGAGCAATCAGCCCCAGCATTTT
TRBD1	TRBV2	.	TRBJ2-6	CARWDRGGASGANVLTF	TGTGCCAGGTGGGACAGGGGAGGGGCGTCTGGGGCCAACGTCCTGACTTTC
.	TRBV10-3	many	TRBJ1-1	CAISEGRGNTEAFF	TGTGCCATCAGTGAGGGCAGGGGGAACACTGAAGCTTTCTTT
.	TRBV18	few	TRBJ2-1	CASSPVPTSNEQFF	TGTGCCAGCTCACCTGTTCCCACATCCAATGAGCAGTTCTTC
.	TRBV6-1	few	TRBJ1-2	CASTQIGEGYGYTF	TGTGCCAGCACCCAGATCGGGGAAGGCTATGGCTACACCTTC
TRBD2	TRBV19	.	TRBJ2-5	CATKAGGQETQYF	TGTGCCACGAAAGCGGGGGGCCAAGAGACCCAGTACTTC
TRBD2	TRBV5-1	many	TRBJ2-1	CASSLSGNGQNEQFF	TGCGCCAGCAGCTTAAGCGGGAACGGCCAGAATGAGCAGTTCTTC
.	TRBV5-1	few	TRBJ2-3	CASSLFRGSGTDTQYF	TGCGCCAGCAGCTTATTTAGGGGTTCCGGCACAGATACGCAGTATTTT
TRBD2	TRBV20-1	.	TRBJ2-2	CSATRGTNTGELFF	TGCAGTGCCACGCGGGGGACGAACACCGGGGAGCTGTTTTTT
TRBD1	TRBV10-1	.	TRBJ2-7	CASSEWGTGDRYEQYF	TGCGCCAGCAGTGAGTGGGGCACAGGGGATCGATACGAGCAGTACTTC
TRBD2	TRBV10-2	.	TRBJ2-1	CASSEGAGGSYSEQFF	TGCGCCAGCAGTGAAGGGGCGGGGGGGTCCTACAGTGAGCAGTTCTTC
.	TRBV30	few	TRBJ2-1	CASRQTGGNEQFF	TGTGCCTCCCGACAGACTGGTGGGAATGAGCAGTTCTTC
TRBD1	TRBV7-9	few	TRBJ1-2	CASSSSRDRGGYTF	TGTGCCAGCAGCTCGTCCCGGGACAGGGGAGGCTACACCTTC
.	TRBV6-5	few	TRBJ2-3	CASSYSFTTDTQYF	TGTGCCAGCAGTTACTCGTTTACGACAGATACGCAGTATTTT
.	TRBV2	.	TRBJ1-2	CASTNSNYGYTF	TGTGCCAGCACCAACAGTAACTATGGCTACACCTTC
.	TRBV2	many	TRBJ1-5	CASTRGYGQPQHF	TGTGCCAGCACCCGGGGATACGGGCAGCCCCAGCATTTT
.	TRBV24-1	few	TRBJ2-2	CATSDLSTGELFF	TGTGCCACCAGTGACCTCAGCACCGGGGAGCTGTTTTTT
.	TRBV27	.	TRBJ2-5	CASRPGTWIGETQYF	TGTGCCAGCAGACCTGGGACATGGATAGGAGAGACCCAGTACTTC
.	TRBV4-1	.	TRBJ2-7	CASSHPSGMGSSYEQYF	TGCGCCAGCAGCCATCCCTCCGGGATGGGGAGCTCCTACGAGCAGTACTTC
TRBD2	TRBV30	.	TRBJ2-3	CAWMWGGSDTQYF	TGTGCCTGGATGTGGGGGGGATCAGATACGCAGTATTTT
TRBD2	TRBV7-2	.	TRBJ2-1	CASRRIAGGGNEQFF	TGTGCCAGCAGGCGAATAGCGGGAGGGGGCAATGAGCAGTTCTTC
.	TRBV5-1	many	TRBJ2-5	CASSLIDNQETQYF	TGCGCCAGCAGCTTGATAGACAACCAAGAGACCCAGTACTTC
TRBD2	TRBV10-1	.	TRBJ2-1	CASSERTSERSYNEQFF	TGCGCCAGCAGTGAGCGGACTAGCGAGAGGTCTTACAATGAGCAGTTCTTC
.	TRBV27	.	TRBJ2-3	CASSFGRDTQYF	TGTGCCAGCAGTTTTGGTAGGGATACGCAGTATTTT
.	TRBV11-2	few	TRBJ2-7	CASSLAPGGKQYF	TGTGCCAGCAGCTTAGCTCCTGGGGGAAAGCAGTACTTC
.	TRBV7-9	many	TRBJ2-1	CASSWDWDNEQFF	TGTGCCAGCAGTTGGGACTGGGACAATGAGCAGTTCTTC
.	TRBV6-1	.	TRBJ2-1	CASSRALDSYNEQFF	TGTGCCAGCAGTCGGGCTTTGGACTCCTACAATGAGCAGTTCTTC
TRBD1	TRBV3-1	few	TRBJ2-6	CASSQGGRGISGANVLTF	TGTGCCAGCAGCCAAGGAGGCAGGGGGATATCTGGGGCCAACGTCCTGACTTTC
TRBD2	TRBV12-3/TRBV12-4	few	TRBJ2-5	CASNLGGAKTQYF	TGTGCCAGCAATCTGGGAGGGGCCAAGACCCAGTACTTC
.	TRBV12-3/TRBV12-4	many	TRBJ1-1	CASTPGKGPLNTEAFF	TGTGCCAGCACCCCCGGAAAGGGGCCCTTGAACACTGAAGCTTTCTTT
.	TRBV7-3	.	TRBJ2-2	CASSPQTRANTGELFF	TGTGCCAGCAGCCCACAGACACGAGCGAACACCGGGGAGCTGTTTTTT
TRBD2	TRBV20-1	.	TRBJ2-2	CSARRGGTSFGELFF	TGCAGTGCTAGAAGGGGCGGGACTAGCTTTGGGGAGCTGTTTTTT
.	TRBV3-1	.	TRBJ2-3	CASRTRATDTQYF	TGTGCCAGCCGGACAAGGGCCACAGATACGCAGTATTTT
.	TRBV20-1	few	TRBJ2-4	CSARVGTTHGNIQYF	TGCAGTGCTAGAGTAGGGACAACCCATGGAAACATTCAGTACTTC
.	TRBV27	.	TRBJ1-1	CASSSEVGGSTVFF	TGTGCCAGCAGTTCGGAGGTGGGGGGATCCACTGTGTTCTTT
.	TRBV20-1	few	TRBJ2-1	CSARDLAPQEQFF	TGCAGTGCTAGAGATTTAGCTCCCCAGGAGCAGTTCTTC
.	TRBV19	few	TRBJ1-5	CASSTGVQPQHF	TGTGCCAGTAGTACAGGGGTCCAGCCCCAGCATTTT
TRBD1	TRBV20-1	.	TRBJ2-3	CSALSTGGADTQYF	TGCAGTGCTCTCTCGACAGGGGGCGCAGATACGCAGTATTTT
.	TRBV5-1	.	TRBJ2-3	CASSSGRGGTDTQYF	TGCGCCAGCAGCTCCGGCCGGGGTGGCACAGATACGCAGTATTTT
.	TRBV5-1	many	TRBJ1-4	CASSLGGLDEKLFF	TGCGCCAGCAGCTTGGGGGGGCTTGATGAAAAACTGTTTTTT
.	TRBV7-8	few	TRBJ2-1	CASRAGGPYNEQFF	TGTGCCAGCAGGGCAGGGGGGCCGTACAATGAGCAGTTCTTC
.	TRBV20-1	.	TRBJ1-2	CSARDRDTGYGYTF	TGCAGTGCTAGAGATAGAGACACAGGCTATGGCTACACCTTC
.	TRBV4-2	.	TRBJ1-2	CASSRESGATNYGYTF	TGTGCCAGCAGCCGGGAGTCAGGGGCTACCAACTATGGCTACACCTTC
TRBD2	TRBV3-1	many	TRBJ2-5	CASSRRASGEQETQYF	TGTGCCAGCAGCCGCAGGGCTAGCGGGGAACAAGAGACCCAGTACTTC
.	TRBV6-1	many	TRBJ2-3	CASRISGSTDTQYF	TGTGCCAGCAGGATTAGCGGAAGCACAGATACGCAGTATTTT
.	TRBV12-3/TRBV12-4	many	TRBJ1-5	CASRATDSNQPQHF	TGTGCCAGCAGGGCGACAGATAGCAATCAGCCCCAGCATTTT